This T cell receptor beta chain was profiled in a study of T cell clonality in common variable immunodeficiency. Using immunoSEQ multiplex PCR, the repertoire was profiled, and TCRdb retains in-frame clones only, with some absent. The sample presents some 53,000 clones, none singletons. Details on this clone: The antigen is not known. With the read ending 3 residues before the CDR3 end, the germline J gene is used to fill in that end.

Findings of the study overall: What drives increased CVID clonality needs T cell subpopulation sequencing. Fewer deletions and N-nucleotide insertions were reportedly seen in common variable immunodeficiency TCR beta sequences.

CDR1 and CDR2 from the germline V gene are KGHSH and LQKENI. The CDR3 contains 16 residues. The material sequenced was peripheral blood mononuclear cells. This clonotype was sampled from a person aged 18 to 70 in good health. The chain couples TRBV18 to TRBJ2-4; TRBD1 is a possible D gene (6 bases). The CDR3 sequence is CASSLLGDTDNYGQYF. The sequenced part of the CDR3 DNA is TGTGCCAGCTCACTACTAGGGGACACAGATAACTATGGT.